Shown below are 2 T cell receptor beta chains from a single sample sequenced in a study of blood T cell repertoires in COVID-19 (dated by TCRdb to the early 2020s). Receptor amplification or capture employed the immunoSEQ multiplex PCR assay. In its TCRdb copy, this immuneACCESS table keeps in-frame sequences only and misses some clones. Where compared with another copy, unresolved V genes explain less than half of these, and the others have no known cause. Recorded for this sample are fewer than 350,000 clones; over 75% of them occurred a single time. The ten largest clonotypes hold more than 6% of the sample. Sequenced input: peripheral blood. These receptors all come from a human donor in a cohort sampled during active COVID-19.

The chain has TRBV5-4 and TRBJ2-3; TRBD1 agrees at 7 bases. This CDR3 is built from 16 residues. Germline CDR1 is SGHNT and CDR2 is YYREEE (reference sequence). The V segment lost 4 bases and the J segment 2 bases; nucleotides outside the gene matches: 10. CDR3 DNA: TGTGCCAGCAGCCCTTCTTTCGGGACAGCCACAGATACGCAGTATTTT. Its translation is CASSPSFGTATDTQYF.

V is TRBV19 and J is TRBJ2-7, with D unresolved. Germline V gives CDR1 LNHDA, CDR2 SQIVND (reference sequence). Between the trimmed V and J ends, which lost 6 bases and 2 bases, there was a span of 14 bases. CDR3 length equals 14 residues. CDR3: CASSSTVTTYEQYF. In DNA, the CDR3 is TGTGCCAGTAGCTCGACGGTTACTACCTACGAGCAGTACTTC.